Listed here are 23 T cell receptor beta chains from one sample, sequenced in a study of CD8 T cells in ankylosing spondylitis. TCRdb reanalysed the 5' RACE reads using MiXCR and keeps one entry per CDR3 protein. The data show about 25,000 distinct CDR3 sequences, 2.5% seen once. The sequenced sample was blood, either unsorted or a sorted T cell fraction (not recorded which). The receptors shown here come from a female donor with ankylosing spondylitis or in good health (not recorded which).

In the case of this clonotype: A clone one base away is much larger, so this may be a read error. The chain combines TRBV5-6 with TRBJ2-1; no definite D call. Deletions cut 4 bases from V and 7 bases from J, with 3 bases between. Germline CDR1 SGHDT, CDR2 YYEEEE. The CDR3 is made up of 10 amino acids. In nucleotides, the CDR3 is TGTGCCAGCAGCGTGAATGAGCAGTTCTTC. Amino acids: CASSVNEQFF.

This clonotype was seen at least ten times. The chain joins TRBV9 to TRBJ1-3, with D possibly TRBD1 on 5 matching bases. This CDR3 comprises 17 residues. Trimming left V 3 bases short and J 0 bases short, with 16 bases between. Germline V gene sequence: CDR1 SGDLS, CDR2 YYNGEE. The CDR3 loop is CASSETTGFSSGNTIYF. The CDR3 DNA reads as TGTGCCAGCAGCGAGACCACAGGTTTCTCCTCTGGAAACACCATATATTTT.

The table lists this clonotype with many counts. This rearrangement joins TRBV9 to TRBJ2-5; D gene unclear. The CDR3 is 13 amino acids. From germline, CDR1 is SGDLS and CDR2 YYNGEE. With 0 bases removed from V and 5 bases from J, the gap between germline ends came to 8 bases. The CDR3 here is CASSVAAWETQYF. In DNA form, the CDR3 reads TGTGCCAGCAGCGTAGCCGCGTGGGAGACCCAGTACTTC.

This clonotype has at least ten counts. The chain carries TRBV9 and TRBJ2-7; 10 bases fit TRBD2. The CDR3 runs 15 residues. The germline CDR1 and CDR2 sequences are SGDLS and YYNGEE. V was clipped by 2 bases and J by 2 bases; unmatched bases: 4. The CDR3 region is CASSVGLAETYEQYF. For the CDR3, the DNA is TGTGCCAGCAGCGTTGGACTAGCGGAGACCTACGAGCAGTACTTC.

This clonotype was seen at least ten times. The V and J genes are TRBV9 and TRBJ2-2; D remains ambiguous. V was trimmed by 0 bases and J by 7 bases, leaving 7 bases between them. This CDR3 spans 13 amino acids. Germline V gene sequence: CDR1 SGDLS, CDR2 YYNGEE. The CDR3 region is CASSVDVGGELFF. DNA of the CDR3: TGTGCCAGCAGCGTAGATGTCGGCGGGGAGCTGTTTTTT.

This clonotype showed up many times. The genes are TRBV9 and TRBJ2-6; D is ambiguous. This CDR3 contains 15 residues. Germline V CDR1 and CDR2: SGDLS, YYNGEE. Trimming left V 1 base short and J 4 bases short, with 9 bases between. This chain's CDR3 is CASSVWQAGANVLTF. The CDR3 DNA reads as TGTGCCAGCAGCGTATGGCAGGCGGGGGCCAACGTCCTGACTTTC.

In its sample, this clonotype was seen many times. The chain has TRBV9 and TRBJ2-5, with unresolved D. The CDR3 runs 14 residues. Between the trimmed V and J ends, which lost 4 bases and 3 bases, there was a span of 13 bases. Germline V lookup: CDR1 SGDLS, CDR2 YYNGEE. The CDR3 nucleotides read TGTGCCAGCAGCCCTATGATTGGCGAAGAGACCCAGTACTTC. Amino acid sequence: CASSPMIGEETQYF.

This clonotype was recorded many times. The chain carries TRBV9 and TRBJ2-1; D is perhaps TRBD2 (6 bases). The germline gives CDR1 SGDLS, CDR2 YYNGEE. The ends were cut back, 3 bases at V and 7 bases at J, with 14 bases in the middle. The CDR3 has 14 amino acids. For the CDR3, the DNA is TGTGCCAGCAGCGCAGCCGGGACTGGGAATGAGCAGTTCTTC. This gives the protein CASSAAGTGNEQFF.

The table lists this clonotype with many counts. The chain joins TRBV9 to TRBJ2-5; 8 bases align to TRBD2. This CDR3 region has 17 residues. V gave up 0 bases and J gave up 5 bases; unmatched junction bases: 12. Germline CDR1 reads SGDLS; CDR2 reads YYNGEE. CDR3 region: CASSVGSGGTIMETQYF. CDR3 in DNA: TGTGCCAGCAGCGTAGGGAGCGGGGGCACCATTATGGAGACCCAGTACTTC.

This clonotype was counted many times. The chain is built from TRBV9 and TRBJ2-6; possible D gene TRBD2, 6 bases. Germline CDR1 SGDLS, CDR2 YYNGEE. The CDR3 consists of 18 residues. Trimming removed 3 bases from V and 3 bases from J, with 19 bases in between. CDR3 bases: TGTGCCAGCAGCGCCCGACTAGTCCATCGAGATGGGGCCAACGTCCTGACTTTC. It specifies CASSARLVHRDGANVLTF.

This clonotype was observed at least ten times. This chain uses TRBV9 with TRBJ2-7; D possibly corresponds to TRBD1 (6 bases). CDR3 length: 16 amino acids. Per the germline V gene, CDR1 is SGDLS and CDR2 is YYNGEE. Between the trimmed V and J ends, which lost 4 bases and 2 bases, there was a span of 19 bases. The CDR3 DNA is TGTGCCAGCAGCCCCCAGGCGCAGGGGTTGACCTACGAGCAGTACTTC. Its translation: CASSPQAQGLTYEQYF.

This clonotype was seen at least ten times. V usage is TRBV9 and J usage is TRBJ2-1, with TRBD2 matching over 7 bases. The trim removed 4 bases at V and 6 bases at J, leaving 7 bases unmatched. CDR1 is SGDLS and CDR2 is YYNGEE in the germline V gene. The CDR3 runs 14 residues. This CDR3 reads CASSPRPGGNEQFF. DNA for the CDR3: TGTGCCAGCAGCCCTCGTCCGGGAGGCAATGAGCAGTTCTTC.

In this sample, this clonotype turned up many times. The genes are TRBV9 and TRBJ2-1; perhaps TRBD2 as D (6 bases). This CDR3 is 16 amino acids long. V was shortened by 0 bases and J by 4 bases, with 14 bases between the two germline ends. CDR1 is SGDLS and CDR2 is YYNGEE in the germline V gene. CDR3 nucleotide sequence: TGTGCCAGCAGCGTAGAATGGTCTAGCGTTTACAATGAGCAGTTCTTC. This translates into CASSVEWSSVYNEQFF.

This clonotype was counted many times. This chain links TRBV9 with TRBJ1-1; D is possibly TRBD1 (6 bases). Germline V lookup: CDR1 SGDLS, CDR2 YYNGEE. V gave up 4 bases and J gave up 4 bases, with 14 bases separating them. The CDR3 is 14 residues long. CDR3 loop: CASSPTGWITEAFF. The CDR3 nucleotides read TGTGCCAGCAGCCCCACAGGGTGGATCACTGAAGCTTTCTTT.

This clonotype has a count of ten or more. The chain is built from TRBV9 and TRBJ1-2; D gene unclear. The germline V gene encodes CDR1 SGDLS and CDR2 YYNGEE. This CDR3 comprises 11 residues. V lost 4 bases and J lost 4, with 5 bases in between. The CDR3 region has the DNA TGTGCCAGCAGCAACAGCTATGGCTACACCTTC. Protein sequence: CASSNSYGYTF.

This clonotype has a count of ten or more. The V gene is TRBV9, the J gene TRBJ2-1; a possible D gene is TRBD2 (6 bases). Trimming shortened V by 0 bases and J by 2 bases, and 12 bases separated the two germline ends. CDR3 size: 16 residues. CDR1 and CDR2 from the germline V gene are SGDLS and YYNGEE. CDR3 nucleotide sequence: TGTGCCAGCAGCGTAGGCATCGGGGAGGCCTACAATGAGCAGTTCTTC. This translates into CASSVGIGEAYNEQFF.

This clonotype showed up many times. The chain recombines TRBV9 with TRBJ2-7; D remains unclear. Germline-derived CDR1 and CDR2 are SGDLS and YYNGEE. V was shortened by 0 bases and J by 6 bases, with 16 bases between the two germline ends. This CDR3 contains 15 residues. CDR3 sequence reads: CASSVEGSRISEQYF. Written as DNA, the CDR3 is TGTGCCAGCAGCGTAGAAGGGTCACGAATTAGCGAGCAGTACTTC.

This clonotype showed up many times. CDR3 sequence (DNA): TGTGCCAGCAGCGTAGCCAGGGGGTCCCATGAGCAGTTCTTC. It yields the protein CASSVARGSHEQFF. The chain recombines TRBV9 with TRBJ2-1, with TRBD1 identical over 7 bases. This CDR3 region has 14 residues. V was clipped by 0 bases and J by 8 bases; unmatched bases: 5. Germline CDR1 reads SGDLS; CDR2 reads YYNGEE.

This clonotype has ten or more counts. The gene calls are TRBV9 and TRBJ2-7; D gene ambiguous. This CDR3 region has 14 residues. From germline, CDR1 is SGDLS and CDR2 YYNGEE. Trimming removed 0 bases at V and 7 bases at J, with 14 bases between. The CDR3: CASSVGPHSEEQYF. CDR3 in DNA: TGTGCCAGCAGCGTAGGTCCCCACTCGGAAGAGCAGTACTTC.

This clonotype is medium-sized by share. This chain connects TRBV20-1 to TRBJ1-6; 7 bases agree with TRBD1. J was trimmed by 9 bases and V by 5 bases; bases with no gene match: 4. The germline CDR1 and CDR2 sequences are DFQATT and SNEGSKA (reference sequence). The CDR3 is 12 amino acids. The CDR3 here is CSASGGSSPLHF. In nucleotides, the CDR3 is TGCAGTGCTTCAGGGGGTAGTTCACCCCTCCACTTT.

This clonotype was seen at least ten times. V is TRBV9 and J is TRBJ2-1; 10 nucleotides line up with TRBD2. CDR1 and CDR2 (germline): SGDLS, YYNGEE. The CDR3 is made up of 20 amino acids. With 4 bases clipped from V and 1 base from J, the junction kept 17 bases outside the gene matches. CDR3 sequence: CASSRGSGGALSGSYNEQFF. The DNA of the CDR3 is TGTGCCAGCAGCCGGGGGAGCGGGGGGGCCCTGAGTGGATCCTACAATGAGCAGTTCTTC.

The table lists this clonotype with many counts. The V call is TRBV9, the J call TRBJ1-4, with a weak D call TRBD1 (6 bases). Trimming pared 4 bases from V and 3 bases from J, leaving 13 bases between. Germline CDR1 and CDR2: SGDLS and YYNGEE. The CDR3 has 15 amino acids. This chain's CDR3 is CASSPTDSPNEKLFF. The CDR3 bases are TGTGCCAGCAGCCCGACGGACAGCCCTAATGAAAAACTGTTTTTT. The whole variable domain, remainder taken from reference TRBV9 and TRBJ1-4, is DSGVTQTPKHLITATGQRVTLRCSPRSGDLSVYWYQQSLDQGLQFLIQYYNGEERAKGNILERFSAQQFPDLHSELNLSSLELGDSALYFCASSPTDSPNEKLFFGSGTQLSVL.

This clonotype has ten or more counts. This chain uses TRBV9 with TRBJ2-5, with D possibly being TRBD1 (5 bases). CDR1 and CDR2 (germline): SGDLS, YYNGEE. This CDR3 contains 17 residues. V lost 0 bases to trimming and J lost 3 bases, with 18 bases between them. The CDR3, as DNA: TGTGCCAGCAGCGTAGGCCTCGGTATCACCAGGGAAGAGACCCAGTACTTC. Its protein product is CASSVGLGITREETQYF.